The next 27 T cell receptor beta chains were all read from a single sample in a study of somatic mutations in cytotoxic T cells in rheumatoid arthritis (dated by TCRdb to between 2016 and 2019). Library prep was done by the immunoSEQ multiplex PCR assay. As stored in TCRdb, this immuneACCESS dataset retains in-frame rearrangements with V and J assigned. A fraction of the clones does not appear; measured against another copy, unresolved V genes explain less than half of the discrepancy, and the remainder lacks a known reason. Here the sample has fewer than 20,000 clones; roughly 70% occur a single time. The ten largest clones add up to approximately 5% of the sample. Material for sequencing was CD8+ T cells sorted from blood. Source of these receptors: a man between 60 and 70 years old in good health.

This clone was seen a single time. The chain joins TRBV7-9 to TRBJ2-7; possibly TRBD1 for D (5 bases). The germline gives CDR1 SEHNR, CDR2 FQNEAQ (reference sequence). The CDR3 has 13 amino acids. Trimming stripped 0 bases from V and 6 bases from J, with 9 bases between. The CDR3 reads CASSLAVRAEQYF. The CDR3 nucleotides are TGTGCCAGCAGCTTAGCGGTCAGGGCCGAGCAGTACTTC.

The chain recombines TRBV21-1 with TRBJ2-5; whether TRBD1, the table's D call, matches the DNA was not checked. TRBV21-1 is flagged as a pseudogene. This CDR3 is built from 16 residues. The CDR3 DNA reads TGTGCCAGCAGCAAAGGCCGGGACAGGGAGGGCGAGACCCAGTACTTC. Translated, it gives CASSKGRDREGETQYF.

This clone was seen more than once but under ten times. The V gene is TRBV4-2, the J gene TRBJ2-3, with D possibly TRBD2 on 5 matching bases. The CDR3 has 15 amino acids. The germline V gene has CDR1 LGHNA and CDR2 YNFKEQ. Trimming removed 4 bases at V and 2 bases at J, with 13 bases between. The CDR3 spells CASSRNGEPTDTQYF. In DNA, the CDR3 is TGTGCCAGCAGCCGGAACGGGGAGCCCACAGATACGCAGTATTTT.

V gene TRBV27 combines with J gene TRBJ1-1; D is uncertain. CDR3 size: 13 residues. V lost 5 bases and J 1 base, leaving 8 bases between the germline ends. CDR1 is MNHEY and CDR2 is SMNVEV in the germline V gene (reference sequence). The CDR3 spells CASSPWANTEAFF. CDR3 coding DNA: TGTGCCAGCAGTCCCTGGGCGAACACTGAAGCTTTCTTT.

This chain connects TRBV27 to TRBJ2-2; 10 bases fit TRBD2. There are 16 residues in the CDR3. Per germline, CDR1 MNHEY and CDR2 SMNVEV (reference sequence). Unmatched junction bases numbered 6, after V lost 6 bases and J lost 2 bases. The CDR3 here is CASRQLAGLNTGELFF. For the CDR3, the DNA is TGTGCCAGCAGACAACTAGCGGGGCTAAACACCGGGGAGCTGTTTTTT.

The chain recombines TRBV5-1 with TRBJ1-6; 7 bases are a match to TRBD1. With 5 bases clipped from V and 3 bases from J, the junction kept 11 bases outside the gene matches. The CDR3 length is 17 residues. CDR1 and CDR2 from the germline V gene are SGHRS and YFSETQ. CDR3 nucleotide sequence: TGCGCCAGCAGAGGGACAGTAGCTGGCTTCTATAATTCACCCCTCCACTTT. It translates to CASRGTVAGFYNSPLHF.

This chain joins TRBV29-1 and TRBJ2-1, with a weak D call TRBD2 (6 bases). The germline CDR1 and CDR2 sequences are SQVTM and ANQGSEA. The CDR3 is 11 residues long. Trimming removed 2 bases from V and 10 bases from J, with 9 bases in between. CDR3: CSVEPAGEQFF. In nucleotides, the CDR3 is TGCAGCGTTGAACCGGCGGGAGAGCAGTTCTTC.

This clone has only one observation. V and J are TRBV29-1 and TRBJ2-3, with TRBD2 identical over 7 bases. CDR3 length: 16 amino acids. Germline V lookup: CDR1 SQVTM, CDR2 ANQGSEA. After removal of 1 base from V and 0 bases from J, the junction contained 7 bases not matched to a gene. CDR3 loop: CSVEGLAAPSTDTQYF. The CDR3 DNA sequence: TGCAGCGTTGAAGGACTAGCAGCCCCTAGCACAGATACGCAGTATTTT.

The chain recombines TRBV5-4 with TRBJ2-7; 10 bases agree with TRBD1. CDR1 SGHNT and CDR2 YYREEE come from the germline V gene (reference sequence). J lost 3 bases, V lost 4 bases, and 4 bases had no gene match. The CDR3 has 14 residues. CDR3 amino acids: CASSQDRGHYEQYF. The CDR3 nucleotides are TGTGCCAGCAGCCAAGACAGGGGGCACTACGAGCAGTACTTC.

The chain links TRBV7-9 to TRBJ2-1; TRBD2 aligns across 12 bases. V dropped 5 bases and J dropped 6; count of bases not matched to a gene: 5. This CDR3 has 15 residues. CDR1 and CDR2 from the germline V gene are SEHNR and FQNEAQ (reference sequence). The DNA of the CDR3 is TGTGCCAGCAGCGAGACTAGCGGGAGAGCCAATGAGCAGTTCTTC. Its translation: CASSETSGRANEQFF.

This clone appeared a single time. The rearrangement joins TRBV5-5 to TRBJ2-7; TRBD2 matches at 13 bases. Trimming took 4 bases from V and 3 from J; bases not matched to a gene: 4. The CDR3 spans 15 residues. CDR1 and CDR2 from the germline V gene are SGHKS and YYEKEE (reference sequence). CDR3 amino acids: CASSPTSGGFYEQYF. The DNA of the CDR3 is TGTGCCAGCAGCCCGACTAGCGGGGGGTTCTACGAGCAGTACTTC. Filled out from reference TRBV5-5 and TRBJ2-7, the complete variable domain reads DAGVTQSPTHLIKTRGQQVTLRCSPISGHKSVSWYQQVLGQGPQFIFQYYEKEERGRGNFPDRFSARQFPNYSSELNVNALLLGDSALYLCASSPTSGGFYEQYFGPGTRLTVT.

The chain joins TRBV21-1 to TRBJ2-7; the D call TRBD1 from the table was never checked on the DNA. TRBV21-1 is noted as a pseudogene. The CDR3 sequence is 17 residues long. Here the CDR3 reads CASSKNPEDRGNYEQYF. The CDR3 DNA is TGTGCCAGCAGCAAAAATCCCGAGGACAGGGGGAACTACGAGCAGTACTTC.

The chain links TRBV5-5 to TRBJ2-1; D gene uncertain. The germline gives CDR1 SGHKS, CDR2 YYEKEE (reference sequence). The CDR3 totals 14 residues. V lost 3 bases and J 4 bases, leaving 11 bases between the germline ends. The CDR3 DNA reads as TGTGCCAGCAGCTCCAACGTCGGTTACAATGAGCAGTTCTTC. Its protein is CASSSNVGYNEQFF.

This clone has more than one count but fewer than ten. The chain uses TRBV5-1 and TRBJ2-7; TRBD1 matches 9 bases. CDR3 length equals 15 residues. V lost 4 bases, J lost 1 base, and 6 bases stayed unmatched. Germline CDR1 and CDR2: SGHRS and YFSETQ. The CDR3 DNA is TGCGCCAGCAGCATGCGGGACAGGGCGTCCTACGAGCAGTACTTC. Amino acids: CASSMRDRASYEQYF.

About this clone itself: An end of the junction differs from the germline gene, which may be a read error. The rearrangement uses TRBV10-3 and TRBJ2-7; D gene unclear. The germline V gene has CDR1 ENHRY and CDR2 SYGVKD. The CDR3 spans 14 residues. The CDR3 nucleotides are TGCGCCAGCAGTGGTGGCTCCAAGCGCTACGAGCAGTACTTC. Its protein product is CASSGGSKRYEQYF.

The CDR3 protein is CASSQVGQGVLDTQYF. In nucleotides, the CDR3 is TGTGCCAGCAGCCAAGTAGGGCAGGGGGTTCTCGATACGCAGTATTTT. The V call is TRBV4-2, the J call TRBJ2-3; 7 bases match TRBD1. Germline trimming cut 1 base from V and 6 bases from J; bases unmatched to any gene: 10. Germline values: CDR1 LGHNA, CDR2 YNFKEQ. The CDR3 runs to 16 residues.

J is TRBJ1-2 and V is TRBV19, with TRBD1 as a possible D gene (6 bases). The V and J ends lost 10 bases and 2 bases respectively, with 14 bases between them. Germline V gene sequence: CDR1 LNHDA, CDR2 SQIVND (reference sequence). There are 13 residues in the CDR3. The CDR3 nucleotides are TGTGCCATTCGCGGGGGGGCCAACTATGGCTACACCTTC. Translated: CAIRGGANYGYTF.

The chain couples TRBV7-8 to TRBJ2-7, with D possibly TRBD2 on 5 matching bases. Trimming took off 6 bases at V and 3 bases at J, with 15 bases between the two ends. There are 14 residues in the CDR3. Germline V gene lookup returns CDR1 SGHVS and CDR2 FQNEAQ. The CDR3 bases are TGTGCCAGCAGTCCGGAGCGGAGCTACTACGAGCAGTACTTC. It codes for CASSPERSYYEQYF.

This chain links TRBV7-8 with TRBJ1-2, with 8 positions matching TRBD1. The germline V gene encodes CDR1 SGHVS and CDR2 FQNEAQ. J lost 7 bases, V lost 1 base, and 5 bases had no gene match. The CDR3 runs to 14 residues. In DNA, the CDR3 is TGTGCCAGCAGCTTAGAGACAGGGGCAGGTGGCTACACCTTC. Translated: CASSLETGAGGYTF.

The rearrangement links TRBV5-1 to TRBJ2-1; D possibly corresponds to TRBD2 (6 bases). This CDR3 has 14 residues. Per the germline V gene, CDR1 is SGHRS and CDR2 is YFSETQ. With 0 bases removed from V and 2 bases from J, the gap between germline ends came to 6 bases. CDR3 protein: CASSLGGAYNEQFF. As DNA, the CDR3 is TGCGCCAGCAGCTTGGGGGGGGCCTACAATGAGCAGTTCTTC.

This sequence joins TRBV4-1 and TRBJ1-5; 12 bases are a match to TRBD1. V dropped 3 bases and J dropped 9; count of bases not matched to a gene: 9. The CDR3 is 16 residues long. Germline-derived CDR1 and CDR2 are MGHRA and YSYEKL. CDR3 DNA sequence: TGCGCCAGCAGCCACCCTCCGGGACAGGGGGCAGGGCCCCAGCATTTT. This codes for CASSHPPGQGAGPQHF.

The rearrangement joins TRBV13 to TRBJ2-1; TRBD2 is a possible D gene (6 bases). With 5 bases removed from V and 0 bases from J, the gap between germline ends came to 17 bases. Germline loops: CDR1 PRHDT, CDR2 FYEKMQ (reference sequence). The CDR3 loop spans 17 amino acids. CDR3 sequence reads: CASSQGVGSPSYNEQFF. Written as DNA, the CDR3 is TGTGCCAGCAGCCAGGGCGTCGGGAGCCCCTCCTACAATGAGCAGTTCTTC. Based on the CDR3 plus reference TRBV13 and TRBJ2-1, the full variable domain is AAGVIQSPRHLIKEKRETATLKCYPIPRHDTVYWYQQGPGQDPQFLISFYEKMQSDKGSIPDRFSAQQFSDYHSELNMSSLELGDSALYFCASSQGVGSPSYNEQFFGPGTRLTVL.

This clone was detected only a few times. The chain links TRBV5-8 to TRBJ2-7, with unresolved D. CDR1 and CDR2 (germline): SGHTS, YDEGEE. With 1 base removed from V and 4 bases from J, the gap between germline ends came to 6 bases. This CDR3 contains 12 residues. The CDR3 loop reads CASSLIAYEQYF. In DNA form, the CDR3 reads TGTGCCAGCAGCTTGATAGCTTACGAGCAGTACTTC.

This clone was detected a few times. The rearrangement joins TRBV6-5 to TRBJ2-1; 9 bases line up with TRBD2. V lost 2 bases to trimming and J lost 2 bases; unmatched junction nucleotides: 1. This CDR3 has 15 residues. In germline, CDR1 is MNHEY, CDR2 SVGAGI. The CDR3 loop is CASSYSGRPYNEQFF. DNA for the CDR3: TGTGCCAGCAGTTACAGCGGGAGGCCCTACAATGAGCAGTTCTTC.

The chain is built from TRBV13 and TRBJ2-5; 9 nucleotides match TRBD2. This CDR3 has 15 residues. Germline V lookup: CDR1 PRHDT, CDR2 FYEKMQ (reference sequence). V lost 6 bases and J lost 5; bases outside the gene matches: 10. In DNA, the CDR3 is TGTGCCAGCAGTACATGGCGGGAGGGTTCGGAGACCCAGTACTTC. This gives the protein CASSTWREGSETQYF.

This clone was seen a few times. The J gene is TRBJ2-7, the V gene TRBV29-1, with TRBD2 as a possible D gene (5 bases). The germline V and J ends were trimmed by 4 bases and 0 bases, with 7 bases remaining between them. Germline V gene data show CDR1 as SQVTM and CDR2 as ANQGSEA. CDR3 length: 12 amino acids. The CDR3 loop reads CSVGTLSYEQYF. The CDR3 region has the DNA TGCAGCGTTGGGACTCTCTCCTACGAGCAGTACTTC.

The chain uses TRBV4-3 and TRBJ1-2; TRBD1 agrees at 8 bases. With V trimmed by 1 base and J by 3 bases, 4 bases remained unmatched. CDR1 is LGHNA and CDR2 is YSLEER in the germline V gene. There are 15 residues in the CDR3. The CDR3 is CASSQGRTGHYGYTF. The DNA for the CDR3 is TGCGCCAGCAGCCAAGGGAGGACAGGGCACTATGGCTACACCTTC.